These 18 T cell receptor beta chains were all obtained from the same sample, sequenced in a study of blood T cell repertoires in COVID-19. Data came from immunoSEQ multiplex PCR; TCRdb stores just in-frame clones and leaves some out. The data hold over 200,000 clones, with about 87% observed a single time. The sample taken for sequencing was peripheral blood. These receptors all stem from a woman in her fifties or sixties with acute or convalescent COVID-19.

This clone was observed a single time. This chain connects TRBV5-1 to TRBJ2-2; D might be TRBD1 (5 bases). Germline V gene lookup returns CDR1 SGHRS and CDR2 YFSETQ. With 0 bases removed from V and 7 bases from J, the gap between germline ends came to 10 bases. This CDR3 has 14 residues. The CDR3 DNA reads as TGCGCCAGCAGCTTGGACAGTCAGGGCGGGGAGCTGTTTTTT. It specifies CASSLDSQGGELFF. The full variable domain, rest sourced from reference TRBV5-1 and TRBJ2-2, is KAGVTQTPRYLIKTRGQQVTLSCSPISGHRSVSWYQQTPGQGLQFLFEYFSETQRNKGNFPGRFSGRQFSNSRSEMNVSTLELGDSALYLCASSLDSQGGELFFGEGSRLTVL.

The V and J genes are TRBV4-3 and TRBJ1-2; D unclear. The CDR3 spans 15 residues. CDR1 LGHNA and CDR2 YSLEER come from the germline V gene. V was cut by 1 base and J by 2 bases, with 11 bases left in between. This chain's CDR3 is CASSQANTVNYGYTF. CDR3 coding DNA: TGCGCCAGCAGCCAAGCGAACACAGTCAACTATGGCTACACCTTC.

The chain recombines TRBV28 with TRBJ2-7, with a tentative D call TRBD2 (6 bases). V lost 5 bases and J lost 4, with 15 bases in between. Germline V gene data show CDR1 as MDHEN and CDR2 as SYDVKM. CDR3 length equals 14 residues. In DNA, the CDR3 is TGTGCCAGCAGTCCGCTCTGGAGGGAGTACGAGCAGTACTTC. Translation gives CASSPLWREYEQYF. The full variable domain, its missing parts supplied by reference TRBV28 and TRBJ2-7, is DVKVTQSSRYLVKRTGEKVFLECVQDMDHENMFWYRQDPGLGLRLIYFSYDVKMKEKGDIPEGYSVSREKKERFSLILESASTNQTSMYLCASSPLWREYEQYFGPGTRLTVT.

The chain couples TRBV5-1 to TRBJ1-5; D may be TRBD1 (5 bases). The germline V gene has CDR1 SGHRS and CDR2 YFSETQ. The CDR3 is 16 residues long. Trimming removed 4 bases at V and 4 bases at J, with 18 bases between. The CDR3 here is CASSPGGDVRNQPQHF. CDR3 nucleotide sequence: TGCGCCAGCAGCCCAGGAGGGGATGTGAGAAATCAGCCCCAGCATTTT.

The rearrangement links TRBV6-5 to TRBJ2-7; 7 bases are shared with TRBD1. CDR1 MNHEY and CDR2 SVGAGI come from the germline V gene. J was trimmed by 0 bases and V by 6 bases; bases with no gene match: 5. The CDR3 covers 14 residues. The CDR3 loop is CASRKGQSSYEQYF. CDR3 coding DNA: TGTGCCAGCAGAAAGGGACAGAGCTCCTACGAGCAGTACTTC.

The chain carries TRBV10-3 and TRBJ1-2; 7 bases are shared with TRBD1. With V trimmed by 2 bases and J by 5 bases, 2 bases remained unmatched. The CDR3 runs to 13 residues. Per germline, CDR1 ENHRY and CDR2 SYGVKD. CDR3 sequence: CAISEGTAYGYTF. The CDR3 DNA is TGTGCCATCAGTGAGGGGACAGCTTATGGCTACACCTTC.

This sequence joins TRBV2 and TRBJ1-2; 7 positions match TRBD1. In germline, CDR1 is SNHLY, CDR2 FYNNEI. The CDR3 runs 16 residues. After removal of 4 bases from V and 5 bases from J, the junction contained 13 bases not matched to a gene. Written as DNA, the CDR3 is TGTGCCAGCAGTGCCGCTTCGGGACAGCAGCTTTATGGCTACACCTTC. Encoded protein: CASSAASGQQLYGYTF.

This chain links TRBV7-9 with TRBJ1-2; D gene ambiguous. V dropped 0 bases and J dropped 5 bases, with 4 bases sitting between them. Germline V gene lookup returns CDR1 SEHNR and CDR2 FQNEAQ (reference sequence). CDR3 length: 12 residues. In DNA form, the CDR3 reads TGTGCCAGCAGCTTAGCTAGTTATGGCTACACCTTC. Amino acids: CASSLASYGYTF.

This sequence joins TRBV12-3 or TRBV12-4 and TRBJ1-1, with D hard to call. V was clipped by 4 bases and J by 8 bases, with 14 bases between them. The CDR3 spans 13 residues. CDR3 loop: CASSSSGVGEAFF. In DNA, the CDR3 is TGTGCCAGCAGTTCGTCCGGGGTGGGAGAAGCTTTCTTT.

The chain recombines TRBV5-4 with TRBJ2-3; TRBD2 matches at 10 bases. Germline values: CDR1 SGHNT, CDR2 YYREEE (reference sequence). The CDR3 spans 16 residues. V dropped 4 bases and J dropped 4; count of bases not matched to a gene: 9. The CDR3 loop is CASSLGLARGSDTQYF. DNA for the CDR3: TGTGCCAGCAGCCTGGGACTAGCGCGGGGTTCAGATACGCAGTATTTT.

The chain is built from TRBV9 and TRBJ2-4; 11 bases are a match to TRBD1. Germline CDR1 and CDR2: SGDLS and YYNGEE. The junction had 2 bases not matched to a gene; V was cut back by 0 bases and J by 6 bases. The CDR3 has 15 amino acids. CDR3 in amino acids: CASSVGTGGGNIQYF. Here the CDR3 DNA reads TGTGCCAGCAGCGTAGGGACAGGGGGCGGAAACATTCAGTACTTC.

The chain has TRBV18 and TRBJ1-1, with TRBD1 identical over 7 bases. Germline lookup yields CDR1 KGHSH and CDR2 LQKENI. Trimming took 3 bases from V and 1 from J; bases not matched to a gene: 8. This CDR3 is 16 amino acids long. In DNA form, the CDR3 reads TGTGCCAGCTCACCGACGTTGACAGGGCAGAACACTGAAGCTTTCTTT. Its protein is CASSPTLTGQNTEAFF.

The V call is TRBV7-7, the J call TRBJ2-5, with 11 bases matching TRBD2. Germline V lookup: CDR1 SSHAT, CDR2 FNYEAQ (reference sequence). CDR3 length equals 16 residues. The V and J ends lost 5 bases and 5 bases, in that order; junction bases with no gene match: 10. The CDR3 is CASSRIVAGGHETQYF. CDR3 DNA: TGTGCCAGCAGCCGCATCGTAGCGGGAGGGCACGAGACCCAGTACTTC.

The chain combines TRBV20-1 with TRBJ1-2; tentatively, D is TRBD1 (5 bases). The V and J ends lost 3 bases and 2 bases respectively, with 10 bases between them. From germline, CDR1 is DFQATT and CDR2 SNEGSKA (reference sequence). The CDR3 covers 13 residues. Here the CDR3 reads CSASPGGNYGYTF. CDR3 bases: TGCAGTGCTAGTCCCGGGGGGAACTATGGCTACACCTTC.

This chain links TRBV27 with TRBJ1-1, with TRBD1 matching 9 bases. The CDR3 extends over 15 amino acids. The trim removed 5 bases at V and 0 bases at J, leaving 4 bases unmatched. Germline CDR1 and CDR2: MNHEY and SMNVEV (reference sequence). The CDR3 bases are TGTGCCAGCAGTCCCGGGACAGGGTTGAACACTGAAGCTTTCTTT. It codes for CASSPGTGLNTEAFF.

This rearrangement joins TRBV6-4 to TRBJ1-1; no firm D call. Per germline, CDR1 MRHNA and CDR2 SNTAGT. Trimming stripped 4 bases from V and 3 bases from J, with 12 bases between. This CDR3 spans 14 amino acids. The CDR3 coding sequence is TGTGCCAGCAGTGCTACGGGATTATACACTGAAGCTTTCTTT. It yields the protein CASSATGLYTEAFF.

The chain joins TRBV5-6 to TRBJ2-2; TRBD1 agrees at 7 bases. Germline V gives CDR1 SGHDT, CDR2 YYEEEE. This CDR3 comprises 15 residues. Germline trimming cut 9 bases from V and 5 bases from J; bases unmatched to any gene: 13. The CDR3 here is CATAPRTGRTGELFF. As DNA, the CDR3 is TGTGCCACAGCCCCACGGACAGGACGGACCGGGGAGCTGTTTTTT.

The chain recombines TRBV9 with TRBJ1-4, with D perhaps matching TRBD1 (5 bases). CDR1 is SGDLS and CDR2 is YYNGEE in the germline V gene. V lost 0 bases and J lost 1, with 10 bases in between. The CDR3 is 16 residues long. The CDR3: CASSVGPQGTNEKLFF. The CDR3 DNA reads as TGTGCCAGCAGCGTAGGTCCCCAGGGAACTAATGAAAAACTGTTTTTT.